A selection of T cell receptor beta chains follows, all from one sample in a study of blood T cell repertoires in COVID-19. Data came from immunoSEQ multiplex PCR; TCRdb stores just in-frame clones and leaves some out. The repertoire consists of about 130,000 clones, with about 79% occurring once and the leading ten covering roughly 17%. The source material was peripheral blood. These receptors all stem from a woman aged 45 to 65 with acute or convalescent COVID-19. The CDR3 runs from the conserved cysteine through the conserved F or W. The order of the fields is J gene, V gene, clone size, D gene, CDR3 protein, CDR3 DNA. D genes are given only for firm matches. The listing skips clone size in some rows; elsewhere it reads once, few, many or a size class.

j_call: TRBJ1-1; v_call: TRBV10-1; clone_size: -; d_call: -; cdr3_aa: CASRDRPSAEAFF; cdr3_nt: TGCGCCAGCCGAGACAGACCAAGCGCTGAAGCTTTCTTT
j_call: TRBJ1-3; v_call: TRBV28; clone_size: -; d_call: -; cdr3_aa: CASSEYRNSGNTIYF; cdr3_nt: TGTGCCAGCAGTGAGTACAGGAACTCTGGAAACACCATATATTTT
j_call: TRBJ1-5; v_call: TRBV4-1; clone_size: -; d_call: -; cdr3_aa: CASSQDQYNQPQHF; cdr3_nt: TGCGCCAGCAGCCAAGATCAGTACAATCAGCCCCAGCATTTT
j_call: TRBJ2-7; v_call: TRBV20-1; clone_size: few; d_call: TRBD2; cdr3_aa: CSASPTSGVYEQYF; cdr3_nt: TGCAGTGCTAGTCCGACTAGCGGGGTTTATGAGCAGTACTTC
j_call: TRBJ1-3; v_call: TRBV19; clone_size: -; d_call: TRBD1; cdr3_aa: CASSFPGQGNTIYF; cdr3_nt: TGTGCCAGTAGTTTCCCGGGACAGGGAAACACCATATATTTT
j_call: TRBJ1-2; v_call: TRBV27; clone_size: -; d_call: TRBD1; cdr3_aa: CASSPGDRGYGGYTF; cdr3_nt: TGTGCCAGCAGTCCGGGGGACAGGGGGTATGGAGGCTACACCTTC
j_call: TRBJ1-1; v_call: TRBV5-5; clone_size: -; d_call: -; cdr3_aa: CASSGTGMQAFF; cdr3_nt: TGTGCCAGCAGCGGCACAGGGATGCAAGCTTTCTTT
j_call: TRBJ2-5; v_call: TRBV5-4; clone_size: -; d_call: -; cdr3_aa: CASSPSELTRLGQTQYF; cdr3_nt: TGTGCCAGCAGCCCCTCCGAACTTACTAGGCTCGGACAGACCCAGTACTTC
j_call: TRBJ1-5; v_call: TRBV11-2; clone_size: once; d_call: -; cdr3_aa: CASSLDRGINQPQHF; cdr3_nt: TGTGCCAGCAGCTTAGATCGGGGAATCAATCAGCCCCAGCATTTT
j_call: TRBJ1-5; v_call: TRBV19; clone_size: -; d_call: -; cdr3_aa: CASSMGGAGNQPQHF; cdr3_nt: TGTGCCAGTAGTATGGGGGGGGCCGGTAATCAGCCCCAGCATTTT
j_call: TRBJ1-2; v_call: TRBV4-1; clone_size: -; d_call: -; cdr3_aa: CASSRWGDAANYGYTF; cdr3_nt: TGCGCCAGCAGCCGGTGGGGGGACGCTGCCAACTATGGCTACACCTTC
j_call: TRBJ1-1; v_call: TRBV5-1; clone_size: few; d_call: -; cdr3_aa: CASSLQPGMNTEAFF; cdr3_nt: TGCGCCAGCAGCTTGCAACCAGGGATGAACACTGAAGCTTTCTTT
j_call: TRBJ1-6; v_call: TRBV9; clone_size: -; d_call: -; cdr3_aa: CASSVEPAGNSPLHF; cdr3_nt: TGTGCCAGCAGCGTAGAACCGGCGGGTAATTCACCCCTCCACTTT
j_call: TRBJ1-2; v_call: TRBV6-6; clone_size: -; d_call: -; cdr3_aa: CASSLDISYGYTF; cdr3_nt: TGTGCCAGCAGTTTAGACATAAGCTATGGCTACACCTTC
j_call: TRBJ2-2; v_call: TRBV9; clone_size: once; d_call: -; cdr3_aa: CASSAYSGPGELFF; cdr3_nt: TGTGCCAGCAGCGCCTACAGCGGCCCCGGGGAGCTGTTTTTT
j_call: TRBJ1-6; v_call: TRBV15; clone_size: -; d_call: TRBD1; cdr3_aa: CATSRDRNNSPLHF; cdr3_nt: TGTGCCACCAGCAGGGACAGGAATAATTCACCCCTCCACTTT
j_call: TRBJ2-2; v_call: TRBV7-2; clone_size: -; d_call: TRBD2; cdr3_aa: CASSVSGGPGELFF; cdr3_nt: TGTGCCAGCAGCGTTAGCGGGGGGCCCGGGGAGCTGTTTTTT
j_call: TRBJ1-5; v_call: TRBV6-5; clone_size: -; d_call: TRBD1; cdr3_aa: CASRGRGFNQPQHF; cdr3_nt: TGTGCCAGCAGGGGCAGGGGGTTCAATCAGCCCCAGCATTTT
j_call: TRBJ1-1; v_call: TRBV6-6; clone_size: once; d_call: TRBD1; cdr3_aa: CASSYDAGGMNTEAFF; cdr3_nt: TGTGCCAGCAGTTACGATGCAGGGGGGATGAACACTGAAGCTTTCTTT
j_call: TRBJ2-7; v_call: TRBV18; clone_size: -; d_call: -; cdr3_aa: CASSQRGFTDEQYF; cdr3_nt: TGTGCCAGCTCACAACGGGGGTTTACGGACGAGCAGTACTTC
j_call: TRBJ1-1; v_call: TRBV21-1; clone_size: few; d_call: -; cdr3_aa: CASSSRTGPNTEAFF; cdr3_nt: TGTGCCAGCAGCAGTCGGACAGGGCCGAACACTGAAGCTTTCTTT
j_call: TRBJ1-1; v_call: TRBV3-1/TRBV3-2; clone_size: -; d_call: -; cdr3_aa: CASSRGLLNTEAFF; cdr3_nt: TGTGCCAGCAGCCGAGGACTGCTGAACACTGAAGCTTTCTTT
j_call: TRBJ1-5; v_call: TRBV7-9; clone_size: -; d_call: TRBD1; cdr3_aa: CASSLTRTGNSNQPQHF; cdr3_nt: TGTGCCAGCAGCTTAACTAGGACAGGGAACAGCAATCAGCCCCAGCATTTT
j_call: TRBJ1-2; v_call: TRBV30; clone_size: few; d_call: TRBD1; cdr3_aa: CAWAYLDRGFDGYTF; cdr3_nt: TGTGCCTGGGCCTACCTGGACAGGGGATTCGATGGCTACACCTTC
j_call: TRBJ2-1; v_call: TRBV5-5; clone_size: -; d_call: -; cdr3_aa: CASSLGRGTYEQFF; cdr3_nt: TGTGCCAGCAGCTTGGGTCGGGGGACCTATGAGCAGTTCTTC
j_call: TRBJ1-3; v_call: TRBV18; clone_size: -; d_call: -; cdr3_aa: CASSPPVASGNTIYF; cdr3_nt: TGTGCCAGCTCACCACCAGTAGCCTCTGGAAACACCATATATTTT
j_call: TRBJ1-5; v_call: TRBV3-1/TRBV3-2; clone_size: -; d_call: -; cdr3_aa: CASSQGSQGGNQPQHF; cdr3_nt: TGTGCCAGCAGCCAAGGTTCGCAGGGTGGGAATCAGCCCCAGCATTTT
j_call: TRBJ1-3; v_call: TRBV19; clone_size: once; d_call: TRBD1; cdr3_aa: CASSINRGFGGNTIYF; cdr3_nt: TGTGCCAGTAGTATTAACAGGGGATTTGGTGGAAACACCATATATTTT
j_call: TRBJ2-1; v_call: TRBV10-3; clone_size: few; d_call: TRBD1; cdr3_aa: CATTKGTGFYNEQFF; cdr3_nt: TGTGCCACTACTAAGGGGACAGGGTTCTACAATGAGCAGTTCTTC
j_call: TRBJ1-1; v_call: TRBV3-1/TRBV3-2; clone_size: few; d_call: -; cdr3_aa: CASSPGHDFEAFF; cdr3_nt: TGTGCCAGCAGCCCCGGACATGACTTTGAAGCTTTCTTT
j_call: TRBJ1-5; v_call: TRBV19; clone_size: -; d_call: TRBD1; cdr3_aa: CATQGPSNQPQHF; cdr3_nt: TGTGCCACACAGGGGCCTAGCAATCAGCCCCAGCATTTT
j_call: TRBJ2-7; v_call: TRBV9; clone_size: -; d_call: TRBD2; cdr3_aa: CASSAHGLAGYYEQYF; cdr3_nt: TGTGCCAGCAGCGCCCATGGGCTAGCGGGTTACTACGAGCAGTACTTC
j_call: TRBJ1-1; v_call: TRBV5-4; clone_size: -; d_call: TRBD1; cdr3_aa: CASSSRTGNLEAFF; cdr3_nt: TGTGCCAGCAGCTCCCGGACAGGAAACCTTGAAGCTTTCTTT
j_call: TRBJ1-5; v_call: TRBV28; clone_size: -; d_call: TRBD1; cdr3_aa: CASSLTGSEPQHF; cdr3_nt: TGTGCCAGCAGTTTGACAGGGTCAGAGCCCCAGCATTTT
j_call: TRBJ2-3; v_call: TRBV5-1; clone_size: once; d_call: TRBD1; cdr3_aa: CASSTPTGFTDTQYF; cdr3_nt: TGCGCCAGCAGCACCCCGACAGGGTTCACAGATACGCAGTATTTT
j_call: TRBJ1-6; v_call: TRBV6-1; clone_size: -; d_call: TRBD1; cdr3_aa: CASSEDRRIYNSPLHF; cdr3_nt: TGTGCCAGCAGTGAGGACAGGAGAATCTATAATTCACCCCTCCACTTT
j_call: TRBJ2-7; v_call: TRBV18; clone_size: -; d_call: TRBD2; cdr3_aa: CASSTGLAGSYEQYF; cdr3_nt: TGTGCCAGCTCAACCGGACTAGCGGGGTCCTACGAGCAGTACTTC
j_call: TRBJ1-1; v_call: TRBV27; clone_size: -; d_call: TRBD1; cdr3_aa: CASSLVGTGYTTGTTEAFF; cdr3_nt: TGTGCCAGCAGTTTGGTAGGGACAGGGTACACGACAGGGACTACTGAAGCTTTCTTT
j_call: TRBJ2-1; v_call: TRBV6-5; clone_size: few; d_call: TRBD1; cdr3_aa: CASSRQGDYNEQFF; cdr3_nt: TGTGCCAGCAGCAGACAGGGGGACTACAATGAGCAGTTCTTC
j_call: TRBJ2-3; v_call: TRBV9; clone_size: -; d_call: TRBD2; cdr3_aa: CASSGGLAGYTDTQYF; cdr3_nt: TGTGCCAGCAGCGGGGGACTAGCGGGTTACACAGATACGCAGTATTTT
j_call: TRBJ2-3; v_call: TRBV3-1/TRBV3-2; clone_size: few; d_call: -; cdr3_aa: CASSQDATFGEQYF; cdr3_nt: TGTGCCAGCAGCCAAGACGCAACCTTCGGGGAGCAGTATTTT
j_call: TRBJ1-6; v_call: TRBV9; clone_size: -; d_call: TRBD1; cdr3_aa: CASSVRQGDSPLHF; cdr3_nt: TGTGCCAGCAGCGTACGTCAGGGGGACTCACCCCTCCACTTT
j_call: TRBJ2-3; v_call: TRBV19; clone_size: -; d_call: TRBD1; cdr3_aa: CASSKGTGQRADTQYF; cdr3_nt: TGTGCCAGTAGTAAAGGGACAGGGCAGAGGGCAGATACGCAGTATTTT
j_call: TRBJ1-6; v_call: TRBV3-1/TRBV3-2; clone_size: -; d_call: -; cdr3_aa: CASSQEILLGRDTLHF; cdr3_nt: TGTGCCAGCAGCCAAGAGATTCTATTAGGCCGGGACACCCTCCACTTT
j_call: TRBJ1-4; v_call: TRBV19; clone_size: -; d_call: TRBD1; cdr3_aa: CASSQTQGARLFF; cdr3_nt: TGTGCCAGTAGTCAAACACAGGGGGCGCGACTGTTTTTT
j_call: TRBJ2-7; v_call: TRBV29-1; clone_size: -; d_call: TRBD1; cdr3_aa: CSVVTGNTYEQYF; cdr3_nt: TGCAGCGTTGTGACAGGGAACACCTACGAGCAGTACTTC